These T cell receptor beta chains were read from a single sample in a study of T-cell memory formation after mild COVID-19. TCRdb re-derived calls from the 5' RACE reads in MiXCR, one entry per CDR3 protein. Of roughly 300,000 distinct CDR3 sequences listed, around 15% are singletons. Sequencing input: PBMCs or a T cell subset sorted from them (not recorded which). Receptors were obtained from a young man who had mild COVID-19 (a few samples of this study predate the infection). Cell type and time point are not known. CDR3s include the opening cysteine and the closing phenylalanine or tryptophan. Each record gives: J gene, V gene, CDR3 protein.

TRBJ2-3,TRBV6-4,CASSGGGASTDTQYF
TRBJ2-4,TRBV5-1,CASSLGDLIKNIQYF
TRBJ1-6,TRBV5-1,CASSLFGTQGNSPLHF
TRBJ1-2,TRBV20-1,CSAPPGTGLYGYTF
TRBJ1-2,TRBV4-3,CASSQEPPGPHYGYTF
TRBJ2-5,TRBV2,CASGRGGKETQYF
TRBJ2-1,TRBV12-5,CASGLGRAAGPYNEQFF
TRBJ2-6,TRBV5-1,CASSGSSGANVLTF
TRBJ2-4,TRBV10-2,CASRPRGLAKNIQYF
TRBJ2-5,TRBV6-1,CASSETWLEYF
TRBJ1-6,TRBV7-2,CASSSMPGQNSPLHF
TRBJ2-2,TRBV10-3,CAVTGTGELFF
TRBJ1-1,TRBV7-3,CASSLSPGREAFF
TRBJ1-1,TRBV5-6,CASSPRFAMDTEAFF
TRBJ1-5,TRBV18,CASSLEQGSNQPQHF
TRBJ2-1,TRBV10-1,CAATQDRVNEQFF
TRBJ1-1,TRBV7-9,CASSPPRTSRTEAFF
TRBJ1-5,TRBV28,CASSMDRGNQPQHF
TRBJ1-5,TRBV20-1,CSASGQANQPQHF
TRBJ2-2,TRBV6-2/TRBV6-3,CASSYPLTGELFF
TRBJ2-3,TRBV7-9,CASRVTSGASTDTQYF
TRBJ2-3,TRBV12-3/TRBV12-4,CASSWGLAAADTQYF
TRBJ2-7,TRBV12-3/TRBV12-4,CASSPPGRNYEQYF
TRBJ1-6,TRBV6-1,CASSGGQATGALHF
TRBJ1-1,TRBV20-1,CSVQGDTEAFF
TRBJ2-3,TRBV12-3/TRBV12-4,CASSLRRGTTDTQYF
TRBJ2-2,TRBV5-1,CASSPVGGELFF
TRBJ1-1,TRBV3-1,CASRHTGGTEAFF